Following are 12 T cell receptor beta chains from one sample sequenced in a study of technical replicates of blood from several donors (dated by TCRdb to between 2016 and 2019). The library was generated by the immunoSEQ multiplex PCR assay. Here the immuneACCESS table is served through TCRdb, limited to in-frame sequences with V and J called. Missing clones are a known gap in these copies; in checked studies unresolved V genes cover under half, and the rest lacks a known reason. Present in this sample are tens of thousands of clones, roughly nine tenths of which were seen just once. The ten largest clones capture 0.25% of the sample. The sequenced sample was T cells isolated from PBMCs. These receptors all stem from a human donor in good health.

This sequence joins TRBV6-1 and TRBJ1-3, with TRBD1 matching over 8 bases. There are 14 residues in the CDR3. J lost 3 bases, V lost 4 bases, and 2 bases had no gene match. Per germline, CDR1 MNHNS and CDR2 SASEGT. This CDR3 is CASSADRVGNTIYF. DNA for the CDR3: TGTGCCAGCAGTGCGGACAGGGTTGGAAACACCATATATTTT.

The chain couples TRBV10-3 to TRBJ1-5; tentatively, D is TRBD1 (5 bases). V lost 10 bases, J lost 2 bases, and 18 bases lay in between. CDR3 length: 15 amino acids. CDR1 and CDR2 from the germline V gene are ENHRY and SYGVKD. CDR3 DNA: TGTGCCACCAGGGAGGAGGCTTCTGGCAATCAGCCCCAGCATTTT. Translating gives CATREEASGNQPQHF.

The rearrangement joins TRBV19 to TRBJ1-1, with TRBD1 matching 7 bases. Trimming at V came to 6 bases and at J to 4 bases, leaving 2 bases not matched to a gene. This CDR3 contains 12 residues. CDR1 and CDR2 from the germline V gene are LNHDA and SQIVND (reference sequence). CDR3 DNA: TGTGCCAGTAGAACAGGGGCCACTGAAGCTTTCTTT. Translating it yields CASRTGATEAFF.

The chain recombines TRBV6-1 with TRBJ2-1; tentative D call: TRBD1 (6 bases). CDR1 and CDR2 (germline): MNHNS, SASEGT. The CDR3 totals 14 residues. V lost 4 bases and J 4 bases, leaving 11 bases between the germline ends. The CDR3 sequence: CASSALDSYNEQFF. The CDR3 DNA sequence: TGTGCCAGCAGTGCCTTGGACAGTTACAATGAGCAGTTCTTC.

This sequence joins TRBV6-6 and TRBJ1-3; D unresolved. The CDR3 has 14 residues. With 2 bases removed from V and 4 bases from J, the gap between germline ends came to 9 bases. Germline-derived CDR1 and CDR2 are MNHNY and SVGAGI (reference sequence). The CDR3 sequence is CASSYGLRGNTIYF. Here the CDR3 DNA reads TGTGCCAGCAGTTACGGACTGCGGGGAAACACCATATATTTT.

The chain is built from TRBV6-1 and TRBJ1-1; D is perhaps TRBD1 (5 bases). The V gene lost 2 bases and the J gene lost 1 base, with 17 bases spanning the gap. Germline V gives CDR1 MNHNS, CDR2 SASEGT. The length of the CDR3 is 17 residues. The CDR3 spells CASSERALGTGNTEAFF. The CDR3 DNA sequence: TGTGCCAGCAGTGAAAGGGCCCTGGGAACAGGGAACACTGAAGCTTTCTTT.

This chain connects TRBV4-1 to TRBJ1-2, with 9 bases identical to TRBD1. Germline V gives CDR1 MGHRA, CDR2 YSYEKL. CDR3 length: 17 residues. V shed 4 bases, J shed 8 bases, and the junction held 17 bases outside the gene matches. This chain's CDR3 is CASSPDSGQGPVAGYTF. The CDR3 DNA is TGCGCCAGCAGCCCGGATTCAGGACAGGGGCCGGTGGCAGGCTACACCTTC.

CDR3: CASSQILRGTSVSLRDTQYF. The CDR3 DNA reads TGCGCCAGCAGCCAAATCCTACGGGGGACTAGCGTTTCTTTACGGGATACGCAGTATTTT. The chain has TRBV4-1 and TRBJ2-3, with 10 bases identical to TRBD2. The germline CDR1 and CDR2 sequences are MGHRA and YSYEKL. Trimming removed 2 bases from V and 6 bases from J; junction bases left unmatched: 20. This CDR3 has 20 residues.

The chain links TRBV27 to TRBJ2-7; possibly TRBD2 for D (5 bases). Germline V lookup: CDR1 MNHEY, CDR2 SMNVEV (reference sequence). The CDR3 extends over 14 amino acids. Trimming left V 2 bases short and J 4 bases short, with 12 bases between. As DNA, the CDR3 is TGTGCCAGCAGTTTAACTAGGGCCGGATACGAGCAGTACTTC. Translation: CASSLTRAGYEQYF.

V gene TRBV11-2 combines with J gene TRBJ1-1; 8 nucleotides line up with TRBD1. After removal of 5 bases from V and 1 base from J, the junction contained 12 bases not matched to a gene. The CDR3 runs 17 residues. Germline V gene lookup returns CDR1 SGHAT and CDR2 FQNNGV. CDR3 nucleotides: TGTGCCAGCAGCATAAACCAGGGGGCGGTTGGGAACACTGAAGCTTTCTTT. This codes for CASSINQGAVGNTEAFF.

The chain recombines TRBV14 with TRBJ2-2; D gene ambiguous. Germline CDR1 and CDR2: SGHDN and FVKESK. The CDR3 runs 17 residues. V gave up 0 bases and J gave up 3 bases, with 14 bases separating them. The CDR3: CASSQDNALRDTGELFF. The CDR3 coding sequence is TGTGCCAGCAGCCAAGATAATGCGCTCCGGGACACCGGGGAGCTGTTTTTT.

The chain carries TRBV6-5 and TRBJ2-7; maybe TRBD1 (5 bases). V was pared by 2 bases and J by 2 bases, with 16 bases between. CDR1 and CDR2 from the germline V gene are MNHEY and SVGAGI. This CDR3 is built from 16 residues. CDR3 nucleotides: TGTGCCAGCAGTTACGCCCCCCAGGGCTTAACCTACGAGCAGTACTTC. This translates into CASSYAPQGLTYEQYF.